This T cell receptor (beta chain) appears in the sequencing data of a study of vaccination and CD4 T cells after COVID-19. Across the whole study: Post-diagnosis, post-COVID samples were collected after a median approximately 91 days, ranging 35 to 161. Investigators took post-vaccine samples a median roughly 70 days after dose two, within a range of 14 to 241.

Treatment described: roughly 11-day PBMC culture with coronavirus spike peptide pools or control peptides (ViraFEST assay). ViraFEST relied on peptide pools to expand antigen-specific T cells; the TCRs were sequenced afterward. Concerning this clonotype: Antigen specificity is unknown.

The assay that was used to sequence DNA from cultured CD4+ T cells was the Oncomine TCR Beta short-read assay. MiXCR, applied by TCRdb to the PCR reads, yields one record per CDR3 protein. The sample consists of roughly 19,000 distinct CDR3 sequences, more than 50% of them appearing once. The CDR3 runs to 16 residues. Germline CDR1 and CDR2: DFQATT and SNEGSKA (reference sequence). V shed 0 bases and J shed 1 base, with 12 bases lying between them. V usage is TRBV20-1 and J usage is TRBJ2-2, with D possibly matching TRBD2 (5 bases). The source is a human donor who had recovered from COVID-19. The sample was CD4+ T cells from blood, cultured in vitro. The CDR3 region has the DNA TGCAGTGCTAGAGATTGGGTCGGAGGGAACACCGGGGAGCTGTTTTTT. As protein: CSARDWVGGNTGELFF.